Shown below are 25 T cell receptor beta chains from a single sample sequenced in a study of shared clonotypes between healthy human individuals. Terminally differentiated effector memory CD45RA+ cells were excluded from the naive CD8 cells, which were CD45RO-negative and positively selected for CCR7. Profiled with immunoSEQ multiplex PCR; TCRdb holds only in-frame clones, not every one. The sample has around 2,100,000 clones; about 95% are singletons. The material sequenced was naive CD8+ T cells sorted from blood. The receptors were gathered from a man between 18 and 35 years old in good health.

The V call is TRBV6-1, the J call TRBJ1-3, with D maybe TRBD1 (5 bases). This CDR3 region has 17 residues. Germline V gene data show CDR1 as MNHNS and CDR2 as SASEGT. V was pared by 4 bases and J by 6 bases, with 22 bases between. The CDR3 region is CASSGLEGSKFENTIYF. DNA for the CDR3: TGTGCCAGCAGTGGTCTCGAGGGGTCTAAGTTCGAAAACACCATATATTTT.

This chain links TRBV2 with TRBJ1-2; no firm D call. V was cut by 2 bases and J by 4 bases, with 17 bases left in between. Germline CDR1 SNHLY, CDR2 FYNNEI. The CDR3 is 16 amino acids. In DNA, the CDR3 is TGTGCCAGCAGTGAACCTAACAGAGAATCCTTCTATGGCTACACCTTC. It codes for CASSEPNRESFYGYTF.

The chain has TRBV7-2 and TRBJ2-3; TRBD2 matches 15 bases. The CDR3 covers 17 residues. Unmatched junction bases numbered 5, after V lost 1 base and J lost 6 bases. Germline V gene sequence: CDR1 SGHTA, CDR2 FQGNSA. Written as DNA, the CDR3 is TGTGCCAGCAGCTTAGTTGCAGGACTAGCGGGGGGGGATACGCAGTATTTT. Translating it yields CASSLVAGLAGGDTQYF.

The chain uses TRBV14 and TRBJ2-1, with D possibly being TRBD2 (5 bases). V gave up 4 bases and J gave up 3 bases, with 16 bases separating them. The CDR3 spans 16 residues. Germline CDR1 and CDR2: SGHDN and FVKESK. CDR3 loop: CASSRGPAGHYNEQFF. DNA for the CDR3: TGTGCCAGCAGCCGAGGCCCGGCGGGCCACTACAATGAGCAGTTCTTC.

The chain links TRBV2 to TRBJ2-7, with 8 bases fitting TRBD1. V shed 3 bases, J shed 3 bases, and the junction held 1 base outside the gene matches. This CDR3 is built from 13 residues. CDR1 SNHLY and CDR2 FYNNEI come from the germline V gene. CDR3 residues: CASSDGQGYEQYF. DNA for the CDR3: TGTGCCAGCAGTGATGGACAGGGCTACGAGCAGTACTTC.

J is TRBJ1-6 and V is TRBV28, with D tentatively TRBD1 (5 bases). V was shortened by 5 bases and J by 3 bases, with 14 bases between the two germline ends. Germline V gene lookup returns CDR1 MDHEN and CDR2 SYDVKM. The length of the CDR3 is 16 residues. As DNA, the CDR3 is TGTGCCAGCAGTCCACTCGGGACGAACTATAATTCACCCCTCCACTTT. Amino acids: CASSPLGTNYNSPLHF.

The genes are TRBV9 and TRBJ2-5, with 14 bases matching TRBD2. This CDR3 comprises 16 residues. CDR1 is SGDLS and CDR2 is YYNGEE in the germline V gene. The trim removed 4 bases at V and 4 bases at J, leaving 6 bases unmatched. The CDR3 DNA reads as TGTGCCAGCAGCCCTGGGACTAGCGGGAGAGGAGAGACCCAGTACTTC. Amino acids: CASSPGTSGRGETQYF.

This chain's CDR3 is CASRELAAGELFF. The CDR3 bases are TGTGCCAGCAGGGAACTAGCGGCCGGGGAGCTGTTTTTT. V and J are TRBV27 and TRBJ2-2; TRBD2 agrees at 8 bases. CDR3 length: 13 amino acids. J was trimmed by 6 bases and V by 6 bases; bases with no gene match: 3. CDR1 MNHEY and CDR2 SMNVEV come from the germline V gene (reference sequence).

V is TRBV4-2 and J is TRBJ1-2; D remains unclear. The CDR3 sequence is 11 residues long. CDR1 and CDR2 (germline): LGHNA, YNFKEQ. V lost 1 base and J lost 10, with 7 bases in between. The CDR3 DNA follows: TGTGCCAGCAGCCAAGGGCCTTCCTACACCTTC. Translating gives CASSQGPSYTF.

The chain recombines TRBV18 with TRBJ2-1; D gene uncertain. Germline lookup yields CDR1 KGHSH and CDR2 LQKENI. V lost 0 bases, J lost 5 bases, and 11 bases lay in between. The CDR3 extends over 15 amino acids. CDR3 coding DNA: TGTGCCAGCTCACCACCGTACAGCATTAACAATGAGCAGTTCTTC. Protein sequence: CASSPPYSINNEQFF.

V is TRBV28 and J is TRBJ1-2; D gene unclear. Germline CDR1 and CDR2: MDHEN and SYDVKM. The CDR3 contains 13 residues. The germline V and J ends were trimmed by 1 base and 5 bases, with 8 bases remaining between them. The CDR3 DNA reads as TGTGCCAGCAGTTTATCAGAGCCATATGGCTACACCTTC. Translation: CASSLSEPYGYTF.

This clone appeared once. The V and J genes are TRBV5-6 and TRBJ2-2; 14 positions match TRBD2. From germline, CDR1 is SGHDT and CDR2 YYEEEE. CDR3 length: 16 residues. The V and J ends lost 4 bases and 8 bases, in that order; junction bases with no gene match: 7. The CDR3 spells CASSDGTSGSLGELFF. Written as DNA, the CDR3 is TGTGCCAGCAGCGACGGGACTAGCGGGAGCCTGGGGGAGCTGTTTTTT.

This chain uses TRBV29-1 with TRBJ1-2; weak D call: TRBD1 (6 bases). CDR3 length: 15 amino acids. Germline-derived CDR1 and CDR2 are SQVTM and ANQGSEA. V dropped 5 bases and J dropped 3 bases, with 19 bases sitting between them. This CDR3 is CSVPLLPTGYYGYTF. The DNA of the CDR3 is TGCAGCGTTCCCCTTTTACCCACAGGGTACTATGGCTACACCTTC.

In DNA, the CDR3 is TGTGCCAGAAGCCATCTGGTATCCTCGAGCTCCTACGAGCAGTACTTC. Translation: CARSHLVSSSSYEQYF. The chain uses TRBV5-3 and TRBJ2-7; D is unresolved. TRBV5-3 is designated an ORF whose function remains uncertain. Between the trimmed V and J ends, which lost 4 bases and 0 bases, there was a span of 17 bases. The CDR3 runs 16 residues.

The chain carries TRBV5-5 and TRBJ2-7; D call uncertain. V gave up 3 bases and J gave up 1 base, with 8 bases separating them. This CDR3 has 13 amino acids. Germline lookup yields CDR1 SGHKS and CDR2 YYEKEE (reference sequence). CDR3 sequence reads: CASSSSVSYEQYF. The CDR3 region has the DNA TGTGCCAGCAGCTCATCAGTTTCCTACGAGCAGTACTTC.

This clone was seen a single time. The chain uses TRBV6-1 and TRBJ2-3, with D possibly being TRBD1 (5 bases). CDR1 is MNHNS, CDR2 SASEGT, per germline. Trimming left V 5 bases short and J 2 bases short, with 14 bases between. The CDR3 runs 15 residues. DNA of the CDR3: TGTGCCAGCAGTCGGACAAAGGATTTCACAGATACGCAGTATTTT. Its translation is CASSRTKDFTDTQYF.

On this clone: This specimen includes other DNA sequences encoding the same CDR3. The chain has TRBV5-1 and TRBJ2-7; the D gene is possibly TRBD2 (6 bases). The germline CDR1 and CDR2 sequences are SGHRS and YFSETQ. CDR3 size: 12 residues. The ends were cut back, 4 bases at V and 3 bases at J, with 8 bases in the middle. The CDR3 is CASSPEGYEQYF. DNA of the CDR3: TGCGCCAGCAGCCCGGAGGGCTACGAGCAGTACTTC.

The chain links TRBV6-5 to TRBJ2-5; either TRBD1 or TRBD2 may supply D (6 bases each). In germline, CDR1 is MNHEY, CDR2 SVGAGI. The CDR3 loop spans 15 amino acids. V lost 4 bases to trimming and J lost 4 bases, with 16 bases between them. The CDR3 is CASSSVGGAGETQYF. For the CDR3, the DNA is TGTGCCAGCAGTTCGGTCGGGGGCGCGGGAGAGACCCAGTACTTC.

The V call is TRBV9, the J call TRBJ2-3; 8 nucleotides line up with TRBD2. The CDR3 is 16 amino acids. Germline V CDR1 and CDR2: SGDLS, YYNGEE. With V trimmed by 0 bases and J by 2 bases, 5 bases remained unmatched. The CDR3, as DNA: TGTGCCAGCAGCGTAGCTAAAGCGGGGGTCACAGATACGCAGTATTTT. Translating it yields CASSVAKAGVTDTQYF. The full variable domain, in which reference TRBV9 and TRBJ2-3 provide the parts outside the CDR3, is DSGVTQTPKHLITATGQRVTLRCSPRSGDLSVYWYQQSLDQGLQFLIQYYNGEERAKGNILERFSAQQFPDLHSELNLSSLELGDSALYFCASSVAKAGVTDTQYFGPGTRLTVL.

This clone appeared once. The genes are TRBV7-2 and TRBJ2-1; D is ambiguous. Germline loops: CDR1 SGHTA, CDR2 FQGNSA. This CDR3 spans 17 amino acids. Between the trimmed V and J ends, which lost 2 bases and 8 bases, there was a span of 22 bases. CDR3 DNA sequence: TGTGCCAGCAGCTTAAATTCAGGCCTAGGAATCGCCGATGAGCAGTTCTTC. Translating gives CASSLNSGLGIADEQFF.

The chain combines TRBV29-1 with TRBJ2-7, with D maybe TRBD2 (6 bases). This CDR3 comprises 16 residues. Germline V CDR1 and CDR2: SQVTM, ANQGSEA. V was shortened by 6 bases and J by 1 base, with 22 bases between the two germline ends. The DNA for the CDR3 is TGCAGCGTAATTGAGACCCAAGGAGGAGGGTCCTACGAGCAGTACTTC. Translated: CSVIETQGGGSYEQYF.

The chain links TRBV5-3 to TRBJ1-1; 7 nucleotides agree with TRBD1. TRBV5-3 is identified as an open reading frame with a role that is uncertain. With V trimmed by 1 base and J by 0 bases, 15 bases remained unmatched. The CDR3 is made up of 19 amino acids. CDR3 coding DNA: TGTGCCAGAAGCTTGTGGGACAGAAGTCGGGGGGGAATGAACACTGAAGCTTTCTTT. It codes for CARSLWDRSRGGMNTEAFF.

The V call is TRBV30, the J call TRBJ1-2; 7 nucleotides agree with TRBD1. Germline V lookup: CDR1 GTSNPN, CDR2 SVGIG (reference sequence). The V segment lost 3 bases and the J segment 0 bases; nucleotides outside the gene matches: 10. The CDR3 spans 16 residues. In DNA, the CDR3 is TGTGCCTGGAGCCGGGACAGTGGTGTTTCTAACTATGGCTACACCTTC. Protein product: CAWSRDSGVSNYGYTF.

The chain has TRBV27 and TRBJ2-7, with TRBD2 matching 9 bases. Trimming took 3 bases from V and 2 from J; bases not matched to a gene: 5. This CDR3 is 15 amino acids long. CDR1 and CDR2 (germline): MNHEY, SMNVEV (reference sequence). The CDR3 loop is CASSFGGGATYEQYF. In DNA, the CDR3 is TGTGCCAGCAGTTTCGGCGGGGGGGCAACCTACGAGCAGTACTTC.

This sequence joins TRBV9 and TRBJ2-2; D gene unclear. CDR3 length: 12 residues. From germline, CDR1 is SGDLS and CDR2 YYNGEE. V dropped 10 bases and J dropped 7 bases, with 14 bases sitting between them. The CDR3 region has the DNA TGTGCCTCGGCTGAGGTTGGCGGGGAGCTGTTTTTT. Translation gives CASAEVGGELFF. The whole variable domain, remainder taken from reference TRBV9 and TRBJ2-2, is DSGVTQTPKHLITATGQRVTLRCSPRSGDLSVYWYQQSLDQGLQFLIQYYNGEERAKGNILERFSAQQFPDLHSELNLSSLELGDSALYFCASAEVGGELFFGEGSRLTVL.